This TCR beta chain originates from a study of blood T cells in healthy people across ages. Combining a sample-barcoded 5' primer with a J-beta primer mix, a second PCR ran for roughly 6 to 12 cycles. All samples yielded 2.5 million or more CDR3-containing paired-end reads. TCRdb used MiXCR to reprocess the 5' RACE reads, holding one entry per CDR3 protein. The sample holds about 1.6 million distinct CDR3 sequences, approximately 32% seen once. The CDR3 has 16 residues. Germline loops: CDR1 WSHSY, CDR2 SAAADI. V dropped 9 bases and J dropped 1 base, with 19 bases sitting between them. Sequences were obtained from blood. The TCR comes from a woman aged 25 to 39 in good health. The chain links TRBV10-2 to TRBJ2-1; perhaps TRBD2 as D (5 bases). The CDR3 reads CASLRAGVGSYNEQFF. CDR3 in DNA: TGCGCCAGTCTGAGGGCCGGGGTGGGGTCCTACAATGAGCAGTTCTTC.